This entry lists 13 T cell receptor beta chains sequenced from one sample in a study of blood T cell repertoires in COVID-19. Clones were sequenced by immunoSEQ multiplex PCR, and TCRdb holds only the in-frame ones, with some missing. The data show about 69,000 clones, around 79% seen once. The sequenced material came from peripheral blood. The receptors stem from a man aged 60 to 69 with acute or convalescent COVID-19.

This chain links TRBV3-1 (or the pseudogene TRBV3-2) with TRBJ2-4; 7 bases are a match to TRBD1. Trimming cost V 5 bases and J 1 base; bases outside gene matches: 11. This CDR3 has 17 amino acids. CDR1 and CDR2 from the germline V gene are LGHDT and YNNKEL (reference sequence). In DNA, the CDR3 is TGTGCCAGCAGCACGACAGGGTTAAGTTCCGCCAAAAACATTCAGTACTTC. Translation gives CASSTTGLSSAKNIQYF.

The V gene is TRBV5-8, the J gene TRBJ2-7; possible D gene TRBD1, 5 bases. CDR3 length: 12 amino acids. Trimming pared 2 bases from V and 3 bases from J, leaving 6 bases between. Germline loops: CDR1 SGHTS, CDR2 YDEGEE. The CDR3: CASSFQGYEQYF. The CDR3 DNA reads as TGTGCCAGCAGCTTCCAGGGCTACGAGCAGTACTTC.

The chain carries TRBV7-2 and TRBJ2-3, with TRBD2 matching over 8 bases. The V and J ends lost 1 base and 5 bases, in that order; junction bases with no gene match: 2. Germline V gene data show CDR1 as SGHTA and CDR2 as FQGNSA. The CDR3 covers 14 residues. The chain's CDR3 is CASSLVTSGDTQYF. CDR3 nucleotide sequence: TGTGCCAGCAGCTTAGTTACTAGCGGAGATACGCAGTATTTT.

The chain uses TRBV11-3 and TRBJ1-1; 7 positions agree with TRBD1. The CDR3 sequence is 15 residues long. CDR1 and CDR2 (germline): SGHNT, YENEEA. Losses at the gene ends were 1 base for V and 2 bases for J; bases not matched to a gene: 4. The CDR3 reads CASSLGTGVNTEAFF. CDR3 nucleotide sequence: TGTGCCAGCAGCTTAGGGACAGGAGTCAACACTGAAGCTTTCTTT. Full variable domain (remainder filled in from reference TRBV11-3 and TRBJ1-1): EAGVVQSPRYKIIEKKQPVAFWCNPISGHNTLYWYLQNLGQGPELLIRYENEEAVDDSQLPKDRFSAERLKGVDSTLKIQPAELGDSAVYLCASSLGTGVNTEAFFGQGTRLTVV.

The V gene is TRBV7-2, the J gene TRBJ2-3; 7 bases align to TRBD1. The CDR3 is 15 amino acids. Per the germline V gene, CDR1 is SGHTA and CDR2 is FQGNSA. Trimming took 6 bases from V and 6 from J; bases not matched to a gene: 12. CDR3: CASSVVRGLGDTQYF. The CDR3 region has the DNA TGTGCCAGCAGTGTAGTAAGGGGGCTTGGGGATACGCAGTATTTT.

The rearrangement joins TRBV7-9 to TRBJ2-3; maybe TRBD1 (6 bases). Germline V CDR1 and CDR2: SEHNR, FQNEAQ (reference sequence). Trimming removed 6 bases at V and 0 bases at J, with 13 bases between. The CDR3 totals 15 residues. The CDR3 DNA is TGTGCCAGCAGTTACCGCAGGGGAAGCACAGATACGCAGTATTTT. Protein product: CASSYRRGSTDTQYF.

The rearrangement uses TRBV27 and TRBJ1-3; TRBD1 matches at 12 bases. Germline CDR1 is MNHEY and CDR2 is SMNVEV (reference sequence). This CDR3 comprises 20 residues. J was trimmed by 2 bases and V by 4 bases; bases with no gene match: 15. The CDR3 bases are TGTGCCAGCAGTTCCACGATCCTCCCGGGACAGGGGGCCGCTGGAAACACCATATATTTT. The encoded protein is CASSSTILPGQGAAGNTIYF.

CDR3 sequence (DNA): TGTGCCAGAACGCGCTCTGGGGCCAACGTCCTGACTTTC. It is translated as CARTRSGANVLTF. The chain has TRBV2 and TRBJ2-6; D ambiguous. Germline V gene data show CDR1 as SNHLY and CDR2 as FYNNEI. Between the trimmed V and J ends, which lost 9 bases and 0 bases, there was a span of 6 bases. The CDR3 runs to 13 residues.

J is TRBJ2-3 and V is TRBV5-1; TRBD2 matches 12 bases. This CDR3 has 18 residues. Trimming removed 0 bases from V and 1 base from J; junction bases left unmatched: 6. From germline, CDR1 is SGHRS and CDR2 YFSETQ. CDR3 sequence (DNA): TGCGCCAGCAGCTTGGCCGGAGCTAGCGGGGGGGGCACAGATACGCAGTATTTT. It encodes CASSLAGASGGGTDTQYF.

The chain is built from TRBV6-1 and TRBJ1-1; 11 positions match TRBD1. The CDR3 totals 12 residues. Losses at the gene ends were 6 bases for V and 10 bases for J; bases not matched to a gene: 4. Germline loops: CDR1 MNHNS, CDR2 SASEGT. The CDR3 region has the DNA TGTGCCAGCAGCTCCGGACAGGGGGCAGCTTTCTTT. Amino acid sequence: CASSSGQGAAFF.

This clone came up a few times. The rearrangement joins TRBV19 to TRBJ1-1, with no clear D. The CDR3 extends over 14 amino acids. The ends were cut back, 7 bases at V and 0 bases at J, with 12 bases in the middle. Germline V gives CDR1 LNHDA, CDR2 SQIVND (reference sequence). CDR3: CASKYRELNTEAFF. The CDR3 region has the DNA TGTGCCAGTAAGTATCGGGAGCTGAACACTGAAGCTTTCTTT.

The chain recombines TRBV5-6 with TRBJ1-1; unclear D gene. Germline V gene lookup returns CDR1 SGHDT and CDR2 YYEEEE. There are 12 residues in the CDR3. V was shortened by 1 base and J by 7 bases, with 8 bases between the two germline ends. DNA for the CDR3: TGTGCCAGCAGCTTGATGGTACTTGAAGCTTTCTTT. The encoded protein is CASSLMVLEAFF.

The chain is built from TRBV6-5 and TRBJ1-1; TRBD1 is a possible D gene (5 bases). Trimming pared 6 bases from V and 10 bases from J, leaving 18 bases between. The CDR3 has 13 amino acids. Germline V gene sequence: CDR1 MNHEY, CDR2 SVGAGI. The CDR3 DNA reads TGTGCCAGCAGCGACAGTCCCCCATTGGGAGCTTTCTTT. Its protein is CASSDSPPLGAFF.